The rows below give T cell receptor beta chains drawn from one sample of a study of blood T cell repertoires in COVID-19. Profiled with immunoSEQ multiplex PCR; TCRdb holds only in-frame clones, not every one. The sample includes some 400,000 clones, approximately 86% of them seen just once. Specimen: peripheral blood. The receptors originated from a human donor in a cohort sampled during active COVID-19. Each CDR3 is given without its conserved first and last residue.

v_call	j_call	cdr3_length	cdr3_aa
TRBV25-1	TRBJ2-7	10	ASSDVRREQY
TRBV19	TRBJ1-5	10	ASSIGSGPQH
TRBV7-8	TRBJ1-2	11	ASSLLQGYGYT
TRBV12-3/TRBV12-4	TRBJ1-1	11	ASTPRRNTEAF
TRBV7-2	TRBJ2-7	13	ASGTSGGFSYEQY
TRBV27	TRBJ1-6	15	ASSLRAQEALNSPLH
TRBV5-1	TRBJ2-3	13	ASSLEAGPTDTQY
TRBV19	TRBJ2-3	12	ASSPPGLADTQY
TRBV2	TRBJ1-6	12	ASSYDRRNSPLH
TRBV4-2	TRBJ1-2	12	ASSPGLGNYGYT
TRBV19	TRBJ1-2	9	ASSQGYGYT
TRBV2	TRBJ1-3	12	AIGTGNSGNTIY
TRBV19	TRBJ1-1	10	ASSTWRAEAF
TRBV5-4	TRBJ2-1	10	ASSLLENEQF
TRBV7-9	TRBJ1-1	13	ASSSVPRGATEAF
TRBV19	TRBJ1-1	13	ASSISGAGIAEAF
TRBV30	TRBJ2-1	12	AWSVRRAYNEQF
TRBV2	TRBJ2-1	11	ASRATGGNEQF
TRBV5-4	TRBJ2-5	14	ASSGLSGGDGVGQY
TRBV6-5	TRBJ1-6	10	ASSPDSSPLH
TRBV7-6	TRBJ2-1	14	ASSFPGTRRLNEQF
TRBV4-1	TRBJ1-4	11	ASSQLRSEKLF
TRBV20-1	TRBJ2-7	14	SASKGMGGSSYEQY
TRBV2	TRBJ2-5	12	ASRERGGQETQY
TRBV15	TRBJ2-3	14	ATSRVAGGGEDTQY
TRBV6-6	TRBJ2-2	14	ASSYSGMRGAGELF
TRBV2	TRBJ1-2	13	ASSAEGTAIYGYT
TRBV3-1/TRBV3-2	TRBJ2-7	14	ASSQEVDTRRYEQY
TRBV29-1	TRBJ2-2	13	SARGRRGNTGELF
TRBV9	TRBJ2-2	16	ASSVGNSGRAYTGELF
TRBV5-1	TRBJ2-1	11	ASSSSTGNEQF
TRBV11-3	TRBJ2-1	14	ASSLVAAGGWNEQF
TRBV27	TRBJ2-3	11	ASMRGHTDTQY